This TCR beta chain was obtained from a study of T cell responses to AZD1222 COVID-19 vaccine. Whole-study context: Whether given at about 4 or about 12 weeks, second doses were pooled.

As to this clone: Its antigen is unknown.

Assay used: immunoSEQ multiplex PCR; TCRdb lists only in-frame clones, some missing. Of some 150,000 clones listed, approximately 90% are singletons. CDR3 length: 16 residues. V lost 1 base and J lost 2, with 14 bases in between. Germline lookup yields CDR1 PRHDT and CDR2 FYEKMQ (reference sequence). Study conclusions and caveats: Seropositive status at baseline applied to only five to seven AZD1222 recipients. Repertoire sampling happened only post peak T cell response. Spike-specific TCR breadth and depth were elevated following two AZD1222 doses.

The source was peripheral blood, collected on day 0 of AZD1222 vaccination. V is TRBV13 and J is TRBJ1-1; tentatively, D is TRBD1 (5 bases). This receptor was identified in an adult in good health. In DNA, the CDR3 is TGTGCCAGCAGCTTAGTTAACGGACACGAAAACACTGAAGCTTTCTTT. Translated: CASSLVNGHENTEAFF.